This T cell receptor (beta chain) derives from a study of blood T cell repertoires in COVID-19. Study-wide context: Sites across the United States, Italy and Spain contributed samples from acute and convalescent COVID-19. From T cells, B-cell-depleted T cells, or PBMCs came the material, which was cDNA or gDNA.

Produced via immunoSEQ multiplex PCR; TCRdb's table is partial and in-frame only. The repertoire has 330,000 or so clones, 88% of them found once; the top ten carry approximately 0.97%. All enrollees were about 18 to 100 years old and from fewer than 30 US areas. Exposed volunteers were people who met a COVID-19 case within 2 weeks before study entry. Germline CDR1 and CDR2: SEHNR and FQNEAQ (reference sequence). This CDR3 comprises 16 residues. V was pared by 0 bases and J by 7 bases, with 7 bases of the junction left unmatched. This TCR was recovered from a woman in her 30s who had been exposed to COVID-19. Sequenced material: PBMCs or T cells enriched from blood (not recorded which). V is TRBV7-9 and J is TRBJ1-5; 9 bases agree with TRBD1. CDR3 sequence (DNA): TGTGCCAGCAGCTTAGCCGGGACAGGGAGTCAGCAGCCCCAGCATTTT. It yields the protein CASSLAGTGSQQPQHF.